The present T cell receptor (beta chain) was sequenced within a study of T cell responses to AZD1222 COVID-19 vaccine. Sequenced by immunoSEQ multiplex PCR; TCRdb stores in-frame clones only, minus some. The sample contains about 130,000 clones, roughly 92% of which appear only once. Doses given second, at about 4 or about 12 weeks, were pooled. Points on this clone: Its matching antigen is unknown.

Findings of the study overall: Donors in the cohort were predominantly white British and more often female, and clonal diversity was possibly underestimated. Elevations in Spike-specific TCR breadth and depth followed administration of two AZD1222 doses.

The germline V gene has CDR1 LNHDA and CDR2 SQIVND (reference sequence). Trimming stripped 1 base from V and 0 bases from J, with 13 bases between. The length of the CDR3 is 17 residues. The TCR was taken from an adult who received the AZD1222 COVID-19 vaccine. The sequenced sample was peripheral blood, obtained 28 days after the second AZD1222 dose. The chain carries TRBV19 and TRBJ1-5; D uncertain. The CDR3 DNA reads TGTGCCAGTAGTATAGCGGCGGTGTCATATAGCAATCAGCCCCAGCATTTT. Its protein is CASSIAAVSYSNQPQHF.